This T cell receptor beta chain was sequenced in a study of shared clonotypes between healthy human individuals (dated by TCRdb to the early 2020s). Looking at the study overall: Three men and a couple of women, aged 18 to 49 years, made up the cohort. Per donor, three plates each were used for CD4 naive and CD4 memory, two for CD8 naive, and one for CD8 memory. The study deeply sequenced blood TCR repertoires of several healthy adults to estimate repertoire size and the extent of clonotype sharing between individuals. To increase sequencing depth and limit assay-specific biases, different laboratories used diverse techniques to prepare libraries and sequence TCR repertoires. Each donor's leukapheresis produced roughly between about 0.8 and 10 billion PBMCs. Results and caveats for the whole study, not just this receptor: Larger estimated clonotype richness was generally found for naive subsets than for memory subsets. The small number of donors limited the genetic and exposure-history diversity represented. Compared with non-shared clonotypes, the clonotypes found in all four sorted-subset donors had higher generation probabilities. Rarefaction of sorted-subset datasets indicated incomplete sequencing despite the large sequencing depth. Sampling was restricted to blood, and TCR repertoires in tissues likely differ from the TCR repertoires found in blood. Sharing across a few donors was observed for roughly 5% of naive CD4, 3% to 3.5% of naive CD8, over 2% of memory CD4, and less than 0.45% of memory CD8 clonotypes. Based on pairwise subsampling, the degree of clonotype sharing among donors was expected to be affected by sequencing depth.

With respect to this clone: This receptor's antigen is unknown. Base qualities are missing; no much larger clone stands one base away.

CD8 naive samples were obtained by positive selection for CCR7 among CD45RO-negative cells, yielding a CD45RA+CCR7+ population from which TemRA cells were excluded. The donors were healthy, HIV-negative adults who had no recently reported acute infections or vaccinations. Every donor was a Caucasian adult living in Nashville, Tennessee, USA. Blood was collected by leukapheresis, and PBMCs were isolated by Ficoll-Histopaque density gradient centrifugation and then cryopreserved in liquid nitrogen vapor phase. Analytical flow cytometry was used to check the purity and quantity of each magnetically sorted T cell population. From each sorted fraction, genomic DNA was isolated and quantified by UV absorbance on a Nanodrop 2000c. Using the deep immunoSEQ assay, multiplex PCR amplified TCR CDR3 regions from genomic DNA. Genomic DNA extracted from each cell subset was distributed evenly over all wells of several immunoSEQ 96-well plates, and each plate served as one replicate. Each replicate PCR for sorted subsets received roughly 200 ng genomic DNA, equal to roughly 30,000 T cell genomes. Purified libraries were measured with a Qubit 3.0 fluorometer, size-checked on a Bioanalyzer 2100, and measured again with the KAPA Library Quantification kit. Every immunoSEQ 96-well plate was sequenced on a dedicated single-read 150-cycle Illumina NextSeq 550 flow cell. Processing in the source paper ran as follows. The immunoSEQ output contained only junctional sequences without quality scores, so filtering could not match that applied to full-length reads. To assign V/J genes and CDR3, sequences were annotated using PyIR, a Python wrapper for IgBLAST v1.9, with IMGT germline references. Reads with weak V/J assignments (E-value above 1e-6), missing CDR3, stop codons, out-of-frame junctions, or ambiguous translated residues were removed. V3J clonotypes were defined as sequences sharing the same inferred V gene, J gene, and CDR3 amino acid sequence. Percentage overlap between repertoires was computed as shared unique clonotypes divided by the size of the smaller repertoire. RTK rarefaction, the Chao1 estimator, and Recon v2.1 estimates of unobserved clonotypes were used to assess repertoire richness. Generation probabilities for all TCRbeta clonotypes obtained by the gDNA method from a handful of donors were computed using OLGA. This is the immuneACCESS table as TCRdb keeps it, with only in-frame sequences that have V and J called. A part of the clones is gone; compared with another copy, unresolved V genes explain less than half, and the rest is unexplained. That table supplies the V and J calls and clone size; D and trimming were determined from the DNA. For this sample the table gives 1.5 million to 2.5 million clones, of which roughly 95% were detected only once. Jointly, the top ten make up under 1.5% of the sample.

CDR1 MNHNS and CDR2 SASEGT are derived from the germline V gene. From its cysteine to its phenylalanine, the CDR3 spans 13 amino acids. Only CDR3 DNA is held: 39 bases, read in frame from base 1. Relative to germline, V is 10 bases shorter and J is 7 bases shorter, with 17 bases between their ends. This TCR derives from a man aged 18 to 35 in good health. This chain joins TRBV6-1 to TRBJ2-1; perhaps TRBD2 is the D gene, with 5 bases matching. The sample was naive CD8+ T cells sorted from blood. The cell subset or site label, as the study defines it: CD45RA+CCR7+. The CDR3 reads CATHSVGVNEQFF. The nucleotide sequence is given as TGTGCCACCCACAGCGTCGGGGTTAATGAGCAGTTCTTC.